This T cell receptor (beta chain) is from a study of T cell repertoires in cytomegalovirus infection. Study-level information: Through public TCR beta signatures, both CMV infection and matching HLA type were indicated.

In regard to this clonotype: The antigen is unknown.

TCRdb ran MiXCR on the reads and lists one entry per CDR3 protein. The top ten clones hold over 15% of a sample with some 350,000 distinct CDR3 sequences, about 28% of them seen once. The CDR3 consists of 15 residues. Germline V CDR1 and CDR2: SQVTM, ANQGSEA. V lost 6 bases, J lost 4 bases, and 11 bases stayed unmatched. This material consisted of cultured PBMCs, taken from culture after CMV antigen stimulation. This sequence joins TRBV29-1 and TRBJ2-3, with TRBD1 identical over 9 bases. The source is a human donor in good health (CMV status not recorded). Some clones in this sample may be carry-over from other donors' samples. Here the CDR3 DNA reads TGCAGCGTGGGGCCAGACAGGGGGAATGCAGATACGCAGTATTTT. It specifies CSVGPDRGNADTQYF.